The rows below give T cell receptor beta chains drawn from one sample of a study of T cell changes during pregnancy in multiple sclerosis. This table comes from immunoSEQ multiplex PCR, and its TCRdb copy is limited to in-frame clones, with some not included. In the table there are approximately 90,000 clones, roughly 94% of which are singletons. The sample here was peripheral blood, taken in the third trimester of pregnancy. All receptors come from a female donor with multiple sclerosis, enrolled in a pregnancy study. Both conserved end residues are part of each CDR3. The order of the fields is J gene, V gene, D gene, clone size, CDR3 DNA, CDR3 protein. A D gene is named only where the DNA matches it firmly. A clone size is listed for some rows: how often the clone was seen (once, few, many), or a class if it is expanded.

J gene: TRBJ1-2
V gene: TRBV18
D gene: .
clone size: .
CDR3 DNA: TGTGCCAGCTCACCCCCCGGGTCGCTCGGCTATGGCTACACCTTC
CDR3 protein: CASSPPGSLGYGYTF

J gene: TRBJ2-2
V gene: TRBV27
D gene: .
clone size: once
CDR3 DNA: TGTGCCAGCGGACCCAGGGCCGGGGAGCTGTTTTTT
CDR3 protein: CASGPRAGELFF

J gene: TRBJ2-1
V gene: TRBV5-8
D gene: TRBD2
clone size: .
CDR3 DNA: TGTGCCAGCAGCGCGCGACTAGCTGTCTATGAGCAGTTCTTC
CDR3 protein: CASSARLAVYEQFF

J gene: TRBJ2-1
V gene: TRBV4-2
D gene: TRBD2
clone size: .
CDR3 DNA: TGTGCCAGCAGCCAAGAGGGGGTGAAGGCGGGAGCTTCTACCGGATACAATGAGCAGTTCTTC
CDR3 protein: CASSQEGVKAGASTGYNEQFF

J gene: TRBJ2-7
V gene: TRBV7-9
D gene: TRBD1
clone size: .
CDR3 DNA: TGTGCCAGCAGCCCAGGACAGGGTATGAGCGAGCAGTACTTC
CDR3 protein: CASSPGQGMSEQYF

J gene: TRBJ1-2
V gene: TRBV6-1
D gene: TRBD1
clone size: .
CDR3 DNA: TGTGCCAGCAGTGAAGCCGGGACAGGGGGCAGGTGGAACTATGGCTACACCTTC
CDR3 protein: CASSEAGTGGRWNYGYTF

J gene: TRBJ2-1
V gene: TRBV15
D gene: TRBD2
clone size: .
CDR3 DNA: TGTGCCACCAGCAGGGGACTAGCGGGAGACAATGAGCAGTTCTTC
CDR3 protein: CATSRGLAGDNEQFF

J gene: TRBJ2-1
V gene: TRBV7-9
D gene: .
clone size: .
CDR3 DNA: TGTGCCAGCTCCCCGGGTAGCTGGAACTACAATGAGCAGTTCTTC
CDR3 protein: CASSPGSWNYNEQFF

J gene: TRBJ2-6
V gene: TRBV4-3
D gene: TRBD1
clone size: .
CDR3 DNA: TGCGCCAGCAGCCAGGGGACAGGGGGAACTGGGGCCAACGTCCTGACTTTC
CDR3 protein: CASSQGTGGTGANVLTF

J gene: TRBJ1-1
V gene: TRBV5-4
D gene: TRBD1
clone size: .
CDR3 DNA: TGTGCCAGCGCGCCGGGCAGGGGGCTTTCGAACACTGAAGCTTTCTTT
CDR3 protein: CASAPGRGLSNTEAFF

J gene: TRBJ2-1
V gene: TRBV29-1
D gene: TRBD2
clone size: .
CDR3 DNA: TGCAGCGTTCCACTAGCGGGAGTTAAAGATGAGCAGTTCTTC
CDR3 protein: CSVPLAGVKDEQFF

J gene: TRBJ1-2
V gene: TRBV5-1
D gene: TRBD1
clone size: .
CDR3 DNA: TGCGCCAGCAGCCTGACTCCGGGACAGGGTCGGGGCTATGGCTACACCTTC
CDR3 protein: CASSLTPGQGRGYGYTF

J gene: TRBJ2-7
V gene: TRBV9
D gene: TRBD2
clone size: .
CDR3 DNA: TGTGCCAGCAGCGTAGATGGGATTAGCGGGATTCACGAGCAGTACTTC
CDR3 protein: CASSVDGISGIHEQYF

J gene: TRBJ2-2
V gene: TRBV5-1
D gene: TRBD1
clone size: .
CDR3 DNA: TGCGCCAGCAGCTTCGCAGGGGGCGACACCGGGGAGCTGTTTTTT
CDR3 protein: CASSFAGGDTGELFF

J gene: TRBJ2-7
V gene: TRBV19
D gene: TRBD2
clone size: few
CDR3 DNA: TGTGCCACAGTAGCGGGGGGTTCCTACGAGCAGTACTTC
CDR3 protein: CATVAGGSYEQYF

J gene: TRBJ1-2
V gene: TRBV4-2
D gene: TRBD1
clone size: .
CDR3 DNA: TGTGCCAGCAGCACATACAGGACAGGGGGCGACTATGGCTACACCTTC
CDR3 protein: CASSTYRTGGDYGYTF

J gene: TRBJ2-2
V gene: TRBV19
D gene: .
clone size: .
CDR3 DNA: TGTGCCAGTAGTCTGGGAGAGGTTCACACCGGGGAGCTGTTTTTT
CDR3 protein: CASSLGEVHTGELFF

J gene: TRBJ1-2
V gene: TRBV28
D gene: TRBD1
clone size: .
CDR3 DNA: TGTGCCAGCAGTTTAGACAGGGTAGGGGGCGATGGCTACACCTTC
CDR3 protein: CASSLDRVGGDGYTF

J gene: TRBJ2-2
V gene: TRBV30
D gene: .
clone size: .
CDR3 DNA: TGTGCCTGGAGACTCACCTCGAACACCGGGGAGCTGTTTTTT
CDR3 protein: CAWRLTSNTGELFF

J gene: TRBJ2-1
V gene: TRBV28
D gene: TRBD2
clone size: .
CDR3 DNA: TGTGCCAGCAGTTCCTCCCCGGGCGGGAGACTCAATGAGCAGTTCTTC
CDR3 protein: CASSSSPGGRLNEQFF

J gene: TRBJ2-2
V gene: TRBV7-6
D gene: TRBD2
clone size: .
CDR3 DNA: TGTGCCAGCAGCCGGACTAGCGGGGGGTTCGGGGAGCTGTTTTTT
CDR3 protein: CASSRTSGGFGELFF

J gene: TRBJ2-6
V gene: TRBV4-3
D gene: .
clone size: once
CDR3 DNA: TGCGCCAGCAGCCAAGAGATGGGACACTCTGGGGCCAACGTCCTGACTTTC
CDR3 protein: CASSQEMGHSGANVLTF

J gene: TRBJ2-7
V gene: TRBV2
D gene: TRBD1
clone size: .
CDR3 DNA: TGTGCCAGCAGTGAATCGGACAGGAATTGGACCTACGAGCAGTACTTC
CDR3 protein: CASSESDRNWTYEQYF

J gene: TRBJ2-4
V gene: TRBV2
D gene: .
clone size: .
CDR3 DNA: TGTGCCAGCAGCCAAGGGGGAATCAAAAACATTCAGTACTTC
CDR3 protein: CASSQGGIKNIQYF

J gene: TRBJ1-5
V gene: TRBV7-2
D gene: .
clone size: .
CDR3 DNA: TGTGCCAGCAGCCCACAGGGAGTTCAGATCCAAAATCAGCCCCAGCATTTT
CDR3 protein: CASSPQGVQIQNQPQHF

J gene: TRBJ2-3
V gene: TRBV2
D gene: TRBD2
clone size: .
CDR3 DNA: TGTGCCAGCAGTGAATTTAGCGGGAGACTAGCAGATACGCAGTATTTT
CDR3 protein: CASSEFSGRLADTQYF

J gene: TRBJ1-1
V gene: TRBV30
D gene: .
clone size: .
CDR3 DNA: TGTGCCTGGAGTGTTGGGCCACCCCGAACGAACACTGAAGCTTTCTTT
CDR3 protein: CAWSVGPPRTNTEAFF

J gene: TRBJ2-5
V gene: TRBV7-8
D gene: .
clone size: once
CDR3 DNA: TGTGCCAGCAGCCCAAACGCGGGACAGCAAGAGACCCAGTACTTC
CDR3 protein: CASSPNAGQQETQYF

J gene: TRBJ2-7
V gene: TRBV6-1
D gene: TRBD1
clone size: .
CDR3 DNA: TGTGCCAGCAAGAGACAGGGGGGAAGGGAGCAGTACTTC
CDR3 protein: CASKRQGGREQYF

J gene: TRBJ1-4
V gene: TRBV27
D gene: .
clone size: .
CDR3 DNA: TGTGCCAGCAGTACCGCCGTCGGGAGATTTAATGAAAAACTGTTTTTT
CDR3 protein: CASSTAVGRFNEKLFF

J gene: TRBJ1-5
V gene: TRBV7-2
D gene: TRBD1
clone size: once
CDR3 DNA: TGTGCCAGCAGCCTAACTCCCACAGGGGGTCAGCCCCAGCATTTT
CDR3 protein: CASSLTPTGGQPQHF

J gene: TRBJ1-1
V gene: TRBV5-4
D gene: TRBD1
clone size: .
CDR3 DNA: TGTGCCAGCAGCCTCGGGACAGGGTCGAAGGCTTTCTTT
CDR3 protein: CASSLGTGSKAFF